The clone carrying this T cell receptor beta chain was counted only a few times. The antigen is unknown. The data stem from a study of early T cells in non-severe SARS-CoV-2 infection. Overall study: Sequencing of unsorted whole blood was done on bulk RNA, leaving chains unpaired. Regarding the study as a whole: Private and CD4 specificities were missed by VDJdb matching, which favored anti-spike CD8 responses.

CDR1 and CDR2 (germline): SGHTA, FQGNSA. With 6 bases removed from V and 8 bases from J, the gap between germline ends came to 16 bases. This CDR3 comprises 14 residues. Tagging with unique molecular identifiers was applied to individual cDNA molecules. One entry per CDR3 protein, called by TCRdb with MiXCR from the 5' RACE reads. The table lists tens of thousands of distinct CDR3 sequences, roughly 7% of them singletons. Input material: whole blood. The sequence was collected from an adult who was a healthcare worker with PCR-confirmed SARS-CoV-2 infection or an uninfected control (not recorded which). This rearrangement joins TRBV7-2 to TRBJ1-4; D is possibly TRBD1 (5 bases). The CDR3 DNA is TGTGCCAGCAGTCGGGGGAGTCTGCAGGAAAAACTGTTTTTT. It translates to CASSRGSLQEKLFF.